The clone carrying this T cell receptor beta chain was counted only a few times. Its antigen is unknown. The junction had 5 bases not matched to a gene; V was cut back by 3 bases and J by 9 bases. In germline, CDR1 is SGHTA, CDR2 FQGNSA. This CDR3 contains 13 residues. This sample was included in a study of T cell repertoires in cytomegalovirus infection. Study summary: From public TCR beta signatures came an indication of both CMV infection and matching HLA type.

One entry per CDR3 protein, called by TCRdb with MiXCR from the reads. Among 350,000 to 500,000 distinct CDR3 sequences, under 40% were seen once, and the ten largest hold roughly 13%. Study results and caveats: CMV-specific HLA-C-restricted TCR beta clonotypes dominated the ex vivo response. Cumulative frequency of public TCR beta families picked out carriers of CMV plus the relevant HLA.

Material: PBMCs. The genes are TRBV7-2 and TRBJ2-1; 7 bases match TRBD1. This TCR derives from a human donor in good health (CMV status not recorded). Some clones in this sample may be carry-over from other donors' samples. The CDR3 bases are TGTGCCAGCAGCTTCGGGACAGCTATTGAGCAGTTCTTC. It encodes CASSFGTAIEQFF.